The clone carrying this T cell receptor beta chain showed up just a few times. The antigen is undetermined. The CDR3 runs to 15 residues. Looked up from germline, CDR1 is SGHRS and CDR2 is YFSETQ. V dropped 2 bases and J dropped 4 bases, with 16 bases sitting between them. The record originates from a study of cytotoxic CD8 clonotypes in ibrutinib-treated CLL. Overall study results and limits: Sustained-remission and progressing patients were not sampled at matched times. Under therapy, public clonotypes either contracted or stayed stable, and they were uncommon.

Data came from immunoSEQ multiplex PCR; TCRdb stores just in-frame clones and leaves some out. The profile covers approximately 350,000 clones, with over 55% appearing a single time and roughly 6.8% taken by the ten largest. V usage is TRBV5-1 and J usage is TRBJ2-7; D is tentatively TRBD1 or TRBD2 (5 bases each). This TCR was sampled from a human donor with chronic lymphocytic leukemia. This specimen consisted of PBMCs, obtained after 36 months of ibrutinib treatment. The CDR3: CASSFSLEGPYEQYF. The CDR3 DNA is TGCGCCAGCAGCTTTTCCTTAGAGGGACCTTACGAGCAGTACTTC.